This T cell receptor beta chain comes out of a study of vaccination and CD4 T cells after COVID-19. At the Johns Hopkins FTIC core, DNA taken from cultured CD4+ T cells was sequenced by way of the Oncomine TCR Beta short-read assay. TCRdb ran MiXCR on the PCR reads and lists one entry per CDR3 protein. There are 5,400 or so distinct CDR3 sequences in the sample; 35% to 50% occur only once, and about 35% lies in the top ten. This CDR3 has 14 amino acids. Germline assignment: CDR1 LNHDA and CDR2 SQIVND (reference sequence). V was shortened by 6 bases and J by 4 bases, with 15 bases between the two germline ends. With regard to this clonotype: What it recognizes is unknown.

Treatment described: approximately nine-day PBMC culture with coronavirus spike peptide pools or control peptides (ViraFEST assay). From the unexposed donor, CD4+ T cells were collected ahead of the COVID-19 pandemic (2011-2018). Researchers grew the cells for around 10 days and then pulled out CD4+ T cells by negative selection. The chain is built from TRBV19 and TRBJ1-2; D ambiguous. The clonotype comes from a human donor in good health. The specimen sequenced was CD4+ T cells from blood, cultured in vitro. CDR3 in amino acids: CASSPLERSYGYTF. CDR3 in DNA: TGTGCCAGTAGCCCTCTTGAGCGGAGCTATGGCTACACCTTC.